Included here is one T cell receptor beta chain sequence, with context. Its antigen is still unknown. The data are from a study of shared clonotypes between healthy human individuals. The protocol was immunoSEQ multiplex PCR, while the TCRdb copy is restricted to in-frame clones and leaves out a portion. The sample contains millions of clones, over 90% of which appear only once. V was shortened by 2 bases and J by 5 bases, with 12 bases between the two germline ends. CDR3 length: 14 residues. Germline V gene lookup returns CDR1 MNHEY and CDR2 SMNVEV (reference sequence). The study's findings and limits: Non-shared clonotypes were found to have lower generation probabilities than the clonotypes that were shared by all four of the sorted-subset donors. Represented diversity, genetic and exposure-history alike, was limited by few donors. Inspection by rarefaction showed sorted-subset sequencing to be incomplete despite large depth.

This chain links TRBV27 with TRBJ2-5, with D maybe TRBD1 (5 bases). The specimen was naive CD4+ T cells from PBMCs. The subset denotes: CD45RA+ positively selected. The clonotype originates from a man between 18 and 29 years old in good health. Some clones in this sample may be carry-over from other donors' samples. CDR3: CASSLPRRQETQYF. The CDR3, as DNA: TGTGCCAGCAGTTTACCAAGGAGACAGGAGACCCAGTACTTC.